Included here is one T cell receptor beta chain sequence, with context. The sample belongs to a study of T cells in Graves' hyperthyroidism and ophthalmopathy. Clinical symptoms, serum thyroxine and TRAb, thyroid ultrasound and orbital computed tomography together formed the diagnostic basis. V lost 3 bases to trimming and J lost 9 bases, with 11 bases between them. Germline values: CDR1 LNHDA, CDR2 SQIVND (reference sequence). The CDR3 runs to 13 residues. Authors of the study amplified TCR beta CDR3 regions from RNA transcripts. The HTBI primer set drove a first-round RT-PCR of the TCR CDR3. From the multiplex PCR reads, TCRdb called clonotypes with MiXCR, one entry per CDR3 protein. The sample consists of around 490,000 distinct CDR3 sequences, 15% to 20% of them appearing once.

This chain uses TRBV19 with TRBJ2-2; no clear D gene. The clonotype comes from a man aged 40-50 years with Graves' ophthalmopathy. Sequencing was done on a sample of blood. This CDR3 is CASSISPGRELFF. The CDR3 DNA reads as TGTGCCAGTAGTATCTCTCCTGGCCGGGAGCTGTTTTTT.